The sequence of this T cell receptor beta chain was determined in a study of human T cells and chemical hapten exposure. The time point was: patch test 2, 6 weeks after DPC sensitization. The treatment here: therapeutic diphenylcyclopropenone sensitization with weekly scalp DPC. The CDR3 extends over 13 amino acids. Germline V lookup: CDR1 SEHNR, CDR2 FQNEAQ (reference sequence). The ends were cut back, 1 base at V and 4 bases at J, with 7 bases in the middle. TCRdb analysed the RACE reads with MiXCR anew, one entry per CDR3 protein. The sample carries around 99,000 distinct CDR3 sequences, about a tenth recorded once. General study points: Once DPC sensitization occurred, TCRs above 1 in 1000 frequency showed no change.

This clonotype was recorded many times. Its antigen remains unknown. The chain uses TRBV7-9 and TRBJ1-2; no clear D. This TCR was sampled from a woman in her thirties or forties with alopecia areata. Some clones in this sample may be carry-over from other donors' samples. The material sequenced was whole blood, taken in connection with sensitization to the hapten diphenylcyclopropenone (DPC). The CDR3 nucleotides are TGTGCCAGCAGCTTAGACACCTCCTATGGCTACACCTTC. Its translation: CASSLDTSYGYTF.